This record looks at one T cell receptor (beta chain) sequence and its context. No antigen is known for it. This specimen comes from a study of beta chain features in type 1 diabetes. Background on the study: In age, gender and cell yields, patients were similar to healthy donors.

Isolated RNA was reverse transcribed in full, so expressed TCRB transcripts were sequenced. The repertoire was sequenced with immunoSEQ multiplex PCR; TCRdb's copy has only in-frame clones and lacks some. The table lists about 410,000 clones, approximately 15% of them singletons. Each of the CD4+ naive, central memory, regulatory and stem cell-like memory populations was sorted via CD45RO/CCR7/CD25/CD127/CD95/CD27. General study findings and limits: Overrepresentation of cells with high TCR expression could result from cDNA sequencing.

Germline V gene lookup returns CDR1 SQVTM and CDR2 ANQGSEA. V was pared by 2 bases and J by 6 bases, with 10 bases between. The CDR3 length is 13 residues. The sample consisted of naive CD4+ T cells from blood. This clonotype originated in a man between 25 and 39 years old in good health. The chain carries TRBV29-1 and TRBJ2-2, with no clear D. The DNA for the CDR3 is TGCAGCGTTGAAAGCAGTGTCTCCGGGGAGCTGTTTTTT. Its protein is CSVESSVSGELFF.